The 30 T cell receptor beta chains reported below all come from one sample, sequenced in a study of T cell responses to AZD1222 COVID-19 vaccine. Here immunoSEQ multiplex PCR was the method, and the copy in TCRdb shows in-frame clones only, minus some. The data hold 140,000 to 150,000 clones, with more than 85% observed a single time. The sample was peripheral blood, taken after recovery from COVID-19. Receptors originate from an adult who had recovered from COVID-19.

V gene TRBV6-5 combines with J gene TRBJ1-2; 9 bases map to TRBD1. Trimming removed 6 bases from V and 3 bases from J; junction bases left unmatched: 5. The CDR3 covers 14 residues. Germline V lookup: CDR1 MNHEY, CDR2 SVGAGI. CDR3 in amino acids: CASRPWTGDYGYTF. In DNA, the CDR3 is TGTGCCAGCAGACCTTGGACAGGGGACTATGGCTACACCTTC.

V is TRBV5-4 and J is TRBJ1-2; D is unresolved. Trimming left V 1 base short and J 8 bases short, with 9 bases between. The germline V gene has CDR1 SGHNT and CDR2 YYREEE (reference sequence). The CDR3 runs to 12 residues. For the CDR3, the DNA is TGTGCCAGCAGCTTGTCTTATGAAGGCTACACCTTC. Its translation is CASSLSYEGYTF. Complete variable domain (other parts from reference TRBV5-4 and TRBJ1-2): ETGVTQSPTHLIKTRGQQVTLRCSSQSGHNTVSWYQQALGQGPQFIFQYYREEENGRGNFPPRFSGLQFPNYSSELNVNALELDDSALYLCASSLSYEGYTFGSGTRLTVV.

The CDR3 DNA sequence: TGTGCCAGCAGCACCTACTCTAGCGGAGCCGAGGAGACCCAGTACTTC. It codes for CASSTYSSGAEETQYF. This rearrangement joins TRBV7-6 to TRBJ2-5; 7 bases map to TRBD2. Trimming took 5 bases from V and 5 from J; bases not matched to a gene: 14. Germline V gene sequence: CDR1 SGHVS, CDR2 FNYEAQ. The CDR3 runs 16 residues. Using reference TRBV7-6 and TRBJ2-5 for the parts outside the CDR3, the full variable domain is GAGVSQSPRYKVTKRGQDVALRCDPISGHVSLYWYRQALGQGPEFLTYFNYEAQQDKSGLPNDRFSAERPEGSISTLTIQRTEQRDSAMYRCASSTYSSGAEETQYFGPGTRLLVL.

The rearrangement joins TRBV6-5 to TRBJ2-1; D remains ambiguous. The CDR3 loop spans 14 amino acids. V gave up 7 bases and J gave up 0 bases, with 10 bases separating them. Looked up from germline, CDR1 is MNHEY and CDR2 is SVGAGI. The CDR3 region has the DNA TGTGCCAGCACGGATAAAAGCTCCTACAATGAGCAGTTCTTC. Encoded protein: CASTDKSSYNEQFF.

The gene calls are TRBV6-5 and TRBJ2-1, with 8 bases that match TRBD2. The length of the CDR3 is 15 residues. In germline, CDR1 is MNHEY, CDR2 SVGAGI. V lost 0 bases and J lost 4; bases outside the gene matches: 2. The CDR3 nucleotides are TGTGCCAGCAGTTACTCTCCTAGCGGGTACAATGAGCAGTTCTTC. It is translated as CASSYSPSGYNEQFF.

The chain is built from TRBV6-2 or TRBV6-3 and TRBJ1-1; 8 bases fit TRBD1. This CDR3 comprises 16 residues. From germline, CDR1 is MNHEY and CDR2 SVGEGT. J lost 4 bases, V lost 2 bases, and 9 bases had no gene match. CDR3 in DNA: TGTGCCAGCAGTTACCCCCCGCAGGGGGCAGGCACTGAAGCTTTCTTT. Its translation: CASSYPPQGAGTEAFF.

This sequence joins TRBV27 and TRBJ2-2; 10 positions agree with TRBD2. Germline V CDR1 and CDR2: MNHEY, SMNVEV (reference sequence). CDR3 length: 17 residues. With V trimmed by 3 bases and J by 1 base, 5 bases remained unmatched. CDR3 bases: TGTGCCAGCAGTTTTCTGACTAGCGGGTTGAACACCGGGGAGCTGTTTTTT. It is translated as CASSFLTSGLNTGELFF.

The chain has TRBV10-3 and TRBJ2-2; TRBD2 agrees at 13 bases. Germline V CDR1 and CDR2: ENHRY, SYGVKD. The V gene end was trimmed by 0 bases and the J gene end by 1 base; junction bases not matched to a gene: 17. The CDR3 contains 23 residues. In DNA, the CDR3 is TGTGCCATCAGTGAGTCGAGGACAGGGGTAGGACTAGCGGGAGACAAGAACACCGGGGAGCTGTTTTTT. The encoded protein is CAISESRTGVGLAGDKNTGELFF.

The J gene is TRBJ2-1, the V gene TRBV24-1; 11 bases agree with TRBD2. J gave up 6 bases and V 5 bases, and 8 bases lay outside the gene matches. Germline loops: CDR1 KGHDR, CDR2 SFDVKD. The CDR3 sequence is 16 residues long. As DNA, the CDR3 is TGTGCCACCAGTGCCGCTACTAGCGGGAGTGGCAATGAGCAGTTCTTC. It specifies CATSAATSGSGNEQFF.

This chain's CDR3 is CASSLSSRAEQYF. In DNA, the CDR3 is TGTGCCAGCAGTTTATCTTCACGGGCCGAGCAGTACTTC. This chain connects TRBV27 to TRBJ2-7; D not resolved. The CDR3 is 13 amino acids. In germline, CDR1 is MNHEY, CDR2 SMNVEV (reference sequence). Between the trimmed V and J ends, which lost 0 bases and 6 bases, there was a span of 9 bases.

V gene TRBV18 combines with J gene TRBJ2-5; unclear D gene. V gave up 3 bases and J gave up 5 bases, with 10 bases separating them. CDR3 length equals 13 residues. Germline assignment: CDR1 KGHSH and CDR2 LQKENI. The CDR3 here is CASSPRLGETQYF. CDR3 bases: TGTGCCAGCTCACCCCGGCTGGGGGAGACCCAGTACTTC.

CDR3 DNA sequence: TGTGCCAGCAGTTCCACTTCGGGACAGGGGAGGTATGAGCAGTTCTTC. Translation: CASSSTSGQGRYEQFF. V usage is TRBV27 and J usage is TRBJ2-1; 10 bases align to TRBD1. In germline, CDR1 is MNHEY, CDR2 SMNVEV (reference sequence). The CDR3 totals 16 residues. Losses at the gene ends were 4 bases for V and 8 bases for J; bases not matched to a gene: 11.

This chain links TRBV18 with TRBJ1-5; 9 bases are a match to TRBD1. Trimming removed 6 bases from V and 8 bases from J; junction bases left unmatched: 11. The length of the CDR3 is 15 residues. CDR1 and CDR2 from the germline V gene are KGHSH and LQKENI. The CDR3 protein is CASSPRGQGRKPQHF. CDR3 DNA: TGTGCCAGCTCTCCAAGAGGACAGGGGAGAAAGCCCCAGCATTTT. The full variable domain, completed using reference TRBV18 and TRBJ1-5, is NAGVMQNPRHLVRRRGQEARLRCSPMKGHSHVYWYRQLPEEGLKFMVYLQKENIIDESGMPKERFSAEFPKEGPSILRIQQVVRGDSAAYFCASSPRGQGRKPQHFGDGTRLSIL.

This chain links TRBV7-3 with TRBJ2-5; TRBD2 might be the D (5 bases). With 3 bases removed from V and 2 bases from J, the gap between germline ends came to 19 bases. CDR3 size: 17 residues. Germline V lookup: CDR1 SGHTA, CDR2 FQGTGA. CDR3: CASSFPSPGMHQETQYF. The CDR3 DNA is TGTGCCAGCAGCTTCCCCTCGCCGGGAATGCATCAAGAGACCCAGTACTTC.

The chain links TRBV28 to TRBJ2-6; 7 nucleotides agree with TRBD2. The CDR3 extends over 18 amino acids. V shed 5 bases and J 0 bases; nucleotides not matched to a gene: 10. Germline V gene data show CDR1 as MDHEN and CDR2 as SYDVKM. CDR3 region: CASSKTSLRISGANVLTF. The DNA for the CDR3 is TGTGCCAGCAGTAAGACTAGCCTTCGCATCTCTGGGGCCAACGTCCTGACTTTC.

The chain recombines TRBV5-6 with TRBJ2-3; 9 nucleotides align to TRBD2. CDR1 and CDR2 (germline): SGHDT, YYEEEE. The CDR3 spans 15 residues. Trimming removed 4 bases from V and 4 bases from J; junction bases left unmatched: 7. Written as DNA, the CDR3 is TGTGCCAGCAGCCTGGGACTAGCTCGCGCAGATACGCAGTATTTT. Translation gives CASSLGLARADTQYF. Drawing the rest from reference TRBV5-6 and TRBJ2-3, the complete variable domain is DAGVTQSPTHLIKTRGQQVTLRCSPKSGHDTVSWYQQALGQGPQFIFQYYEEEERQRGNFPDRFSGHQFPNYSSELNVNALLLGDSALYLCASSLGLARADTQYFGPGTRLTVL.

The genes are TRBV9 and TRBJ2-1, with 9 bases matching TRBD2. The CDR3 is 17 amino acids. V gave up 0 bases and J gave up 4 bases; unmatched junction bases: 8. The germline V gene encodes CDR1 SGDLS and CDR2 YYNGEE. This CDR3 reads CASSVELAGRLYNEQFF. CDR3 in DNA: TGTGCCAGCAGCGTAGAACTAGCGGGTAGGCTATACAATGAGCAGTTCTTC.

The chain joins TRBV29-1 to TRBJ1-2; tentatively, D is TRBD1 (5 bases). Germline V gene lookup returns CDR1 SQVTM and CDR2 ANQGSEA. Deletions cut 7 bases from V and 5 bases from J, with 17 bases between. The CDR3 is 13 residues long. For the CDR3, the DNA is TGCAGCGCCTCCGAGGGGCGCGGGTATGGCTACACCTTC. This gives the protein CSASEGRGYGYTF.

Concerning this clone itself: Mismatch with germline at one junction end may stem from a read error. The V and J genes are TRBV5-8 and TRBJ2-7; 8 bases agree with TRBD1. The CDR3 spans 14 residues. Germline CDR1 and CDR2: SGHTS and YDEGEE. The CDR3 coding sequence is TGTGCCAGTGTGGGCGGGGACAGGCGAGTGGGGCAGCACTTC. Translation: CASVGGDRRVGQHF.

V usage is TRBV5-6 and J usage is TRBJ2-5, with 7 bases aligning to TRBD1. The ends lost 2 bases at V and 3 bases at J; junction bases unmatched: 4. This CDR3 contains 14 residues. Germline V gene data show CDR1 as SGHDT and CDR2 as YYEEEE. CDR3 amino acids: CASSFTGVEETQYF. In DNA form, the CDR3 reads TGTGCCAGCAGCTTTACAGGGGTCGAAGAGACCCAGTACTTC.

CDR3 in amino acids: CASSLDPATNEKLFF. The CDR3 DNA reads as TGCGCCAGCAGCTTGGACCCCGCAACTAATGAAAAACTGTTTTTT. J is TRBJ1-4 and V is TRBV5-1, with D hard to call. CDR1 and CDR2 (germline): SGHRS, YFSETQ. The V and J ends lost 0 bases and 0 bases respectively, with 6 bases between them. This CDR3 region has 15 residues.

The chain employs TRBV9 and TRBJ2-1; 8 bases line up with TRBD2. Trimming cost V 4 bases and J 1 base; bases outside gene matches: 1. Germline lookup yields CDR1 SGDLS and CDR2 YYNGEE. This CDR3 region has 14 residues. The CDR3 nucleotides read TGTGCCAGCAGCACTAGCGGATCCTACAATGAGCAGTTCTTC. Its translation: CASSTSGSYNEQFF.

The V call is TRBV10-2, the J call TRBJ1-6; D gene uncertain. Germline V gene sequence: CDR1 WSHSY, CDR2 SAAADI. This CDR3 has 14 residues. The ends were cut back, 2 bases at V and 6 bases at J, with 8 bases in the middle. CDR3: CASSERGLNSPLHF. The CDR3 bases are TGCGCCAGCAGTGAGCGTGGCCTTAATTCACCCCTCCACTTT.

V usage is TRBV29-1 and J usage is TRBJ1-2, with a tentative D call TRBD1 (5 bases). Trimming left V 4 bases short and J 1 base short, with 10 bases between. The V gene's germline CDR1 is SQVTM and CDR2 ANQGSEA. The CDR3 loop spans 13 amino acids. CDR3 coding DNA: TGCAGCGTTGGACAGTTAATTAACTATGGCTACACCTTC. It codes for CSVGQLINYGYTF.

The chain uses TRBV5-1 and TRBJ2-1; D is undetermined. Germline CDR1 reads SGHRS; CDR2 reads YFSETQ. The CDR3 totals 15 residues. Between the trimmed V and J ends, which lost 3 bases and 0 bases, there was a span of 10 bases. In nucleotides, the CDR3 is TGCGCCAGCAGCTACGACCGTAGCTCCTACAATGAGCAGTTCTTC. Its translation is CASSYDRSSYNEQFF. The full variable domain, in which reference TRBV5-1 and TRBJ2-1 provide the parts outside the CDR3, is KAGVTQTPRYLIKTRGQQVTLSCSPISGHRSVSWYQQTPGQGLQFLFEYFSETQRNKGNFPGRFSGRQFSNSRSEMNVSTLELGDSALYLCASSYDRSSYNEQFFGPGTRLTVL.

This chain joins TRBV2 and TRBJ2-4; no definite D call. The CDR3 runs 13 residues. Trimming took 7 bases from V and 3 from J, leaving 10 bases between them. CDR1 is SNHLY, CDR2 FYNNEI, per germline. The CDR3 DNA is TGTGCCAGCATTTTATTGGACAAAAACATTCAGTACTTC. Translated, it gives CASILLDKNIQYF.

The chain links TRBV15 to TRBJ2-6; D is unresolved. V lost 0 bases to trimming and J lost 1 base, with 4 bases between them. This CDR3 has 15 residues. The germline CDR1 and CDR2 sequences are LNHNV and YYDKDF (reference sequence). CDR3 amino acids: CATSREDSGANVLTF. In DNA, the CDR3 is TGTGCCACCAGCAGAGAGGATTCTGGGGCCAACGTCCTGACTTTC.

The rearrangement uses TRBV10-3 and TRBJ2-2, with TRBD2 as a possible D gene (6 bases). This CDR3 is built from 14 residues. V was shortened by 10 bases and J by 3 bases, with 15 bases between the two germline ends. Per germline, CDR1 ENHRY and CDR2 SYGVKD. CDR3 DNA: TGTGCCACTTCGGGGGAGAGGGACACCGGGGAGCTGTTTTTT. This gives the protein CATSGERDTGELFF.

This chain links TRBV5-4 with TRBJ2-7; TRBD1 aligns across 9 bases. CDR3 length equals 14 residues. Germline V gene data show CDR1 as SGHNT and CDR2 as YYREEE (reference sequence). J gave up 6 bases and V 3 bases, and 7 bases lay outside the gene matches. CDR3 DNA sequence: TGTGCCAGCAGCTCTGCCGGGACAGGGTCCGAGCAGTACTTC. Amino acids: CASSSAGTGSEQYF.

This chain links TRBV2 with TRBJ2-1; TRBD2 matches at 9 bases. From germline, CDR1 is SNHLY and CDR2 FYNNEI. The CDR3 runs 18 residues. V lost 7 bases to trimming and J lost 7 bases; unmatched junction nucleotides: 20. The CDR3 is CASTLGGGRARYGNEQFF. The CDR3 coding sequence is TGTGCCAGCACTTTGGGAGGCGGGAGGGCCCGGTATGGAAATGAGCAGTTCTTC.